Listed below are T cell receptor beta chains from one sample, sequenced in a study of memory CD4+ T cells and cytomegalovirus serostatus. This table comes from immunoSEQ multiplex PCR, and its TCRdb copy is limited to in-frame clones, with some not included. The data show around 30,000 clones, with approximately 72% seen just once and 0.63% held by the top ten. Source material: memory CD4+ T cells from blood. These receptors originate from an adult in good health and CMV-seronegative. Some clones in this sample may be carry-over from other donors' samples. CDR3s include the opening cysteine and the closing phenylalanine or tryptophan. Each record gives: V gene, D gene, clone size, J gene, CDR3 DNA, CDR3 protein. D genes are given only for firm matches. Where a row states a size, it is once, few, many or the class of an expanded clone; other rows omit it.

v_gene: TRBV6-5; d_gene: -; abundance: -; j_gene: TRBJ1-6; CDR3nt: TGTGCCAGCAGTAGACAGAATAATTCACCCCTCCACTTT; CDR3aa: CASSRQNNSPLHF
v_gene: TRBV25-1; d_gene: -; abundance: -; j_gene: TRBJ1-2; CDR3nt: TGTGCCAGCAGTGAATACCGTAGTGGCTACACCTTC; CDR3aa: CASSEYRSGYTF
v_gene: TRBV7-9; d_gene: -; abundance: -; j_gene: TRBJ1-3; CDR3nt: TGTGCCAGCAGCTTAACGGGTGACTTCTCTGGTGGCACCATATATTTT; CDR3aa: CASSLTGDFSGGTIYF
v_gene: TRBV7-9; d_gene: TRBD2; abundance: few; j_gene: TRBJ2-1; CDR3nt: TGTGCCAGCAGCCTAATAAGACTAGCGGGGGCTGAGCAGTTCTTC; CDR3aa: CASSLIRLAGAEQFF
v_gene: TRBV6-6; d_gene: -; abundance: -; j_gene: TRBJ2-7; CDR3nt: TGTGCCAGCAGATCCGGACAACCCAGGCCCTACGAGCAGTACTTC; CDR3aa: CASRSGQPRPYEQYF
v_gene: TRBV7-8; d_gene: -; abundance: -; j_gene: TRBJ2-2; CDR3nt: TGTGCCAGCAGCTGGGGGCGGCGGGCTAGCGGCACGAACACCGGGGAGCTGTTTTTT; CDR3aa: CASSWGRRASGTNTGELFF
v_gene: TRBV15; d_gene: -; abundance: few; j_gene: TRBJ1-5; CDR3nt: TGTGCCACCAGCAGAGATAACGACCAGCCCCAGCATTTT; CDR3aa: CATSRDNDQPQHF
v_gene: TRBV2; d_gene: TRBD2; abundance: -; j_gene: TRBJ2-1; CDR3nt: TGTGCCAGCAGTGAGGCGGGACTATCGCGGAATGAGCAGTTCTTC; CDR3aa: CASSEAGLSRNEQFF
v_gene: TRBV7-2; d_gene: -; abundance: -; j_gene: TRBJ1-6; CDR3nt: TGTGCCAGCAGCTTTATGGGGTCCTATAATTCACCCCTCCACTTT; CDR3aa: CASSFMGSYNSPLHF
v_gene: TRBV5-1; d_gene: -; abundance: -; j_gene: TRBJ1-4; CDR3nt: TGCGCCAGCAGCTCTGGACAGCCTGATGAAAAACTGTTTTTT; CDR3aa: CASSSGQPDEKLFF
v_gene: TRBV30; d_gene: -; abundance: -; j_gene: TRBJ1-2; CDR3nt: TGTGCCTGGACCCAGGTACAGGGTAAATCCTTC; CDR3aa: CAWTQVQGKSF
v_gene: TRBV19; d_gene: -; abundance: few; j_gene: TRBJ1-5; CDR3nt: TGTGCCAGTAGATGGGAGAATCAGCCCCAGCATTTT; CDR3aa: CASRWENQPQHF
v_gene: TRBV2; d_gene: -; abundance: once; j_gene: TRBJ1-1; CDR3nt: TGTGCCAGCAGTGTTACGGGGATGAACACTGAAGCTTTCTTT; CDR3aa: CASSVTGMNTEAFF
v_gene: TRBV9; d_gene: TRBD2; abundance: -; j_gene: TRBJ2-7; CDR3nt: TGTGCCAGCAGCGCACTAGCGCTGGGGAACGAGCAGTACTTC; CDR3aa: CASSALALGNEQYF
v_gene: TRBV11-2; d_gene: -; abundance: -; j_gene: TRBJ2-7; CDR3nt: TGTGCCAGCAGCTTAACGGCGGGTAGTTCTAGCTCCTACGAGCAGTACTTC; CDR3aa: CASSLTAGSSSSYEQYF
v_gene: TRBV2; d_gene: TRBD1; abundance: -; j_gene: TRBJ1-1; CDR3nt: TGTGCCAGCACCCGACAGGGAGGGGACACTGAAGCTTTCTTT; CDR3aa: CASTRQGGDTEAFF
v_gene: TRBV18; d_gene: -; abundance: -; j_gene: TRBJ1-5; CDR3nt: TGTGCCAGCTCACCACAGGGTTATAGCAATCAGCCCCAGCATTTT; CDR3aa: CASSPQGYSNQPQHF
v_gene: TRBV4-2; d_gene: -; abundance: once; j_gene: TRBJ1-4; CDR3nt: TGTGCCAGCAGCCAAGACCCCTCGGGAGGCGAAAAACTGTTTTTT; CDR3aa: CASSQDPSGGEKLFF
v_gene: TRBV19; d_gene: -; abundance: -; j_gene: TRBJ1-1; CDR3nt: TGTGCCAGTAGTATGGATCTGACCCGCGGGGGGATGAACACTGAAGCTTTCTTT; CDR3aa: CASSMDLTRGGMNTEAFF
v_gene: TRBV5-1; d_gene: -; abundance: -; j_gene: TRBJ2-7; CDR3nt: TGCGCCAGCAGCTTGCTGGACCCTTCCTACGAGCAGTACTTC; CDR3aa: CASSLLDPSYEQYF
v_gene: TRBV7-8; d_gene: -; abundance: -; j_gene: TRBJ2-3; CDR3nt: TGTGCCAGCAGCTTCGGGAATAGACAGTATTTT; CDR3aa: CASSFGNRQYF
v_gene: TRBV11-2; d_gene: -; abundance: -; j_gene: TRBJ1-1; CDR3nt: TGTGCCAGCAGCCCTAATAGGGTGCTCGGCACTGAAGCTTTCTTT; CDR3aa: CASSPNRVLGTEAFF
v_gene: TRBV4-2; d_gene: -; abundance: -; j_gene: TRBJ1-1; CDR3nt: TGTGCCAGCAGCTACAACTACGACAGAACGTCGGAAGCTTTCTTT; CDR3aa: CASSYNYDRTSEAFF
v_gene: TRBV9; d_gene: -; abundance: -; j_gene: TRBJ2-5; CDR3nt: TGTGCCAGCAGCCTCGGGACAACGCAAGAGACCCAGTACTTC; CDR3aa: CASSLGTTQETQYF
v_gene: TRBV9; d_gene: -; abundance: few; j_gene: TRBJ1-5; CDR3nt: TGTGCCAGCAGCGTTGGGGCGGGGACCAATCAGCCCCAGCATTTT; CDR3aa: CASSVGAGTNQPQHF
v_gene: TRBV19; d_gene: TRBD2; abundance: -; j_gene: TRBJ2-5; CDR3nt: TGTGCCAGTAGTAAGGGACTAGCGGGGGGCCGTGACCGGGAGACCCAGTACTTC; CDR3aa: CASSKGLAGGRDRETQYF
v_gene: TRBV7-2; d_gene: TRBD1; abundance: -; j_gene: TRBJ1-2; CDR3nt: TGTGCCAGCAGCTTACAAGGACAGGCCTATGGCTACACCTTC; CDR3aa: CASSLQGQAYGYTF
v_gene: TRBV21-1; d_gene: -; abundance: few; j_gene: TRBJ1-1; CDR3nt: TGTGCCAGCAGCAAAGTTAATGGAGTTCTTAAGGTGGGGCCTGAAGCTTTCTTT; CDR3aa: CASSKVNGVLKVGPEAFF
v_gene: TRBV20-1; d_gene: -; abundance: -; j_gene: TRBJ1-4; CDR3nt: TGCAGTGCCCGGGCGGTCGAAAAACTGTTTTTT; CDR3aa: CSARAVEKLFF
v_gene: TRBV7-2; d_gene: -; abundance: few; j_gene: TRBJ2-2; CDR3nt: TGTGCCAGCAGCTTAGTTGAGGGGGACACCGGGGAGCTGTTTTTT; CDR3aa: CASSLVEGDTGELFF
v_gene: TRBV19; d_gene: -; abundance: -; j_gene: TRBJ1-2; CDR3nt: TGTGCCAGTAGCACGTGGGTTGGGGATGGCTACACCTTC; CDR3aa: CASSTWVGDGYTF
v_gene: TRBV6-1; d_gene: -; abundance: -; j_gene: TRBJ1-1; CDR3nt: TGTGCCAGCAGACGACAGGTCAACACTGAAGCTTTCTTT; CDR3aa: CASRRQVNTEAFF
v_gene: TRBV28; d_gene: -; abundance: -; j_gene: TRBJ1-4; CDR3nt: TGTGCCAGCAGTTTCGCACCAAGTCATGAAAAACTGTTTTTT; CDR3aa: CASSFAPSHEKLFF
v_gene: TRBV14; d_gene: -; abundance: few; j_gene: TRBJ1-6; CDR3nt: TGTGCCAGCAGCCAAGAGAAAGGGTTTTCTAATTCACCCCTCCACTTT; CDR3aa: CASSQEKGFSNSPLHF
v_gene: TRBV27; d_gene: TRBD1; abundance: -; j_gene: TRBJ2-6; CDR3nt: TGTGCCAGCACCTTACAGGGGAGTCACTCTGGGGCCAACGTCCTGACTTTC; CDR3aa: CASTLQGSHSGANVLTF
v_gene: TRBV2; d_gene: -; abundance: -; j_gene: TRBJ1-5; CDR3nt: TGTGCCAGCAGTGAACCTGCAGCCGACAGGATTCGCAATCAGCCCCAGCATTTT; CDR3aa: CASSEPAADRIRNQPQHF
v_gene: TRBV5-1; d_gene: TRBD1; abundance: -; j_gene: TRBJ1-6; CDR3nt: TGCGCCAGCAGCGACAAATCGACAGGGACAAATTCACCCCTCCACTTT; CDR3aa: CASSDKSTGTNSPLHF
v_gene: TRBV4-2; d_gene: -; abundance: -; j_gene: TRBJ2-7; CDR3nt: TGTGCCAGCAGCCAGGAGCCTTACGGGTACGAGCAGTACTTC; CDR3aa: CASSQEPYGYEQYF
v_gene: TRBV7-9; d_gene: -; abundance: few; j_gene: TRBJ1-2; CDR3nt: TGTGCCAGCAGCTTAGGGTATCGCGGCTACACCTTC; CDR3aa: CASSLGYRGYTF
v_gene: TRBV29-1; d_gene: -; abundance: -; j_gene: TRBJ1-4; CDR3nt: TGCAGCGTAGGAGGGGGTCGCGGTGAAAAACTGTTTTTT; CDR3aa: CSVGGGRGEKLFF
v_gene: TRBV30; d_gene: TRBD1; abundance: -; j_gene: TRBJ1-6; CDR3nt: TGTGCCTGGAGTGTAGGGTGGACAGGGGAGAATTCACCCCTCCACTTT; CDR3aa: CAWSVGWTGENSPLHF
v_gene: TRBV7-6; d_gene: -; abundance: -; j_gene: TRBJ2-6; CDR3nt: TGTGCCAGCAGCTTAGCCTGGCGGGACTCTGGGGCCAACGTCCTGACTTTC; CDR3aa: CASSLAWRDSGANVLTF